Here is one T cell receptor beta chain with its context. As yet, its antigen is unknown. The data are from a study of T cells in Graves' hyperthyroidism and ophthalmopathy. Notes on the study in general: Most thyroid clonotypes that were expanded above 0.001 also turned up in blood.

The CDR3 is 14 amino acids. The ends lost 5 bases at V and 5 bases at J; junction bases unmatched: 5. Germline CDR1 LGHNT, CDR2 FRNRAP. Fresh peripheral blood, approximately 10 ml, was the source of the PBMCs. TCR beta CDR3 sequences were amplified from RNA transcripts. With the HTBI primer set, the TCR CDR3 went through a first round of RT-PCR. TCRdb reprocessed the multiplex PCR reads with MiXCR, giving one entry per CDR3 protein. The profile shows 650,000 to 850,000 distinct CDR3 sequences, approximately 19% of them singletons. This TCR derives from a woman between 50 and 59 years old with Graves' hyperthyroidism that later progressed to Graves' ophthalmopathy. The sequencing input was blood. This chain uses TRBV12-5 with TRBJ1-5; 8 positions agree with TRBD1. The CDR3 sequence is CASGRGQAYQPQHF. The CDR3, as DNA: TGTGCTAGTGGTAGGGGACAGGCATATCAGCCCCAGCATTTT.